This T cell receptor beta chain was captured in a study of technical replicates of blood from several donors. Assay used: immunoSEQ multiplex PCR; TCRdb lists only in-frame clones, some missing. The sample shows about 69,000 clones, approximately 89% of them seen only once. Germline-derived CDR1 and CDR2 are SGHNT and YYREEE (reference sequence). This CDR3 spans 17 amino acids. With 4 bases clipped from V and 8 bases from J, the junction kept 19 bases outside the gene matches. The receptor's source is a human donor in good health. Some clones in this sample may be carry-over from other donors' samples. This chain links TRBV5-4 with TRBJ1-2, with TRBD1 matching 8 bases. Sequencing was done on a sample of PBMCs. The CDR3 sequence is CASSRSRTGTGLRGYTF. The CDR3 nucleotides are TGTGCCAGCAGCCGTTCTAGGACAGGGACGGGCCTAAGGGGCTACACCTTC. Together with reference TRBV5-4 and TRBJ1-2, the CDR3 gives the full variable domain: ETGVTQSPTHLIKTRGQQVTLRCSSQSGHNTVSWYQQALGQGPQFIFQYYREEENGRGNFPPRFSGLQFPNYSSELNVNALELDDSALYLCASSRSRTGTGLRGYTFGSGTRLTVV.